The T cell receptor (beta chain) described here comes from a study of shared clonotypes between healthy human individuals. Notes on the study in general: Large depth notwithstanding, sorted-subset sequencing proved incomplete by rarefaction.

V shed 7 bases, J shed 5 bases, and the junction held 8 bases outside the gene matches. The germline CDR1 and CDR2 sequences are LNHDA and SQIVND (reference sequence). CDR3 size: 15 residues. The assay was carried out at the deep level. Each cell subset's genomic DNA was divided evenly among several immunoSEQ plates. Some clones are missing from TCRdb's copy, which holds only in-frame ones; the method was immunoSEQ multiplex PCR. The sample has about 520,000 clones, roughly 95% seen once. For this clone: Its antigen is not known.

The specimen sequenced was naive CD4+ T cells sorted from blood. The subset denotes: CD45RA+ positively selected. The clonotype originates from a woman in her twenties or thirties in good health. This sequence joins TRBV19 and TRBJ2-2; TRBD2 aligns across 9 bases. CDR3 in amino acids: CASKVFSGRTGELFF. The CDR3, as DNA: TGTGCCAGTAAAGTATTTAGCGGGAGAACCGGGGAGCTGTTTTTT.